This T cell receptor beta chain came from a study of T cell repertoires in cytomegalovirus infection. In this sample, this clonotype turned up a few times. The antigen is not known. The CDR3 runs 16 residues. V gave up 1 base and J gave up 4 bases; unmatched junction bases: 10. Germline lookup yields CDR1 SQVTM and CDR2 ANQGSEA. TCRdb analysed the reads with MiXCR anew, one entry per CDR3 protein. Of approximately 910,000 distinct CDR3 sequences in the sample, less than 40% are singletons; the top ten hold around 15%. The clonotype was recovered from a human donor in good health (CMV status not recorded). Some clones in this sample may be carry-over from other donors' samples. The sample here was cultured CD8+ T cells from PBMCs, taken from culture after CMV antigen stimulation. V gene TRBV29-1 combines with J gene TRBJ2-3; the match to TRBD2 covers 8 bases. CDR3 sequence (DNA): TGCAGCGTTGAAGGTCAAGCGGGGGCGCGGGCAGATACGCAGTATTTT. Encoded protein: CSVEGQAGARADTQYF.